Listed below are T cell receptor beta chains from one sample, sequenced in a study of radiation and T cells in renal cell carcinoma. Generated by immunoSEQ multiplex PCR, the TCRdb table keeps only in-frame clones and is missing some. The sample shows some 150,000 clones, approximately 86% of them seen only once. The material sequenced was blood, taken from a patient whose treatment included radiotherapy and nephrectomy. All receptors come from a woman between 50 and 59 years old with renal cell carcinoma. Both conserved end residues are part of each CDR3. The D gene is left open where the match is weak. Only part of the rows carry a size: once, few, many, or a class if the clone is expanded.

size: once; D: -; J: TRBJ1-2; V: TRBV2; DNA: TGTGCCAGCAGTGAGCATGGCAGGGACTATGGCTACACCTTC; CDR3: CASSEHGRDYGYTF
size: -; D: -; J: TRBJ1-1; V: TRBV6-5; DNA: TGTGCCAGCAGTCTAACAGGGCGGGCCACTGAAGCTTTCTTT; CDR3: CASSLTGRATEAFF
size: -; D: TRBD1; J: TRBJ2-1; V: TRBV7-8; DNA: TGTGCCAGCAGCTTAAGGGCCGTGGGGACAGGGTCCTACAATGAGCAGTTCTTC; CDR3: CASSLRAVGTGSYNEQFF
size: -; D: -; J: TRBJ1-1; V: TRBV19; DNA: TGTGCCAGTAGTATAATCAGCAGGGATCAAGCTTTCTTT; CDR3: CASSIISRDQAFF
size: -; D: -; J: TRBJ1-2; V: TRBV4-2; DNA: TGTGCCAGCAGCCAATCCTTGAGGACAGCCCCTAACTATGGCTACACCTTC; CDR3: CASSQSLRTAPNYGYTF
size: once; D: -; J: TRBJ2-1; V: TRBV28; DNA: TGTGCCAGCAGTCGGGCCCGGCGGGGCAATGAGCAGTTCTTC; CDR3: CASSRARRGNEQFF
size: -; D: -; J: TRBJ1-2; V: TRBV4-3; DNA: TGCGCCAGCAGCCAACAGGGTCTGGGCTACACCTTC; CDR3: CASSQQGLGYTF
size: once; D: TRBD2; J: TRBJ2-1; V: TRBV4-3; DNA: TGCGCCAGCAGCCAACGGTCGACTAGCGGGGCCTACAATGAGCAGTTCTTC; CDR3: CASSQRSTSGAYNEQFF
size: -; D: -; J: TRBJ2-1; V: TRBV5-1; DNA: TGCGCCAGCAGCTTGGCGGGACCTCAGGGCAATGAGCAGTTCTTC; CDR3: CASSLAGPQGNEQFF
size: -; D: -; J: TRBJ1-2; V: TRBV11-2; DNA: TGTGCCAGCAGCGGAATCCGGACAACCTTACCCTATGGCTACACCTTC; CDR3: CASSGIRTTLPYGYTF
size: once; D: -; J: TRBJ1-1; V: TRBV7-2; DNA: TGTGCCAGCAGCGCGACCGAGAACACTGAAGCTTTCTTT; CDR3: CASSATENTEAFF
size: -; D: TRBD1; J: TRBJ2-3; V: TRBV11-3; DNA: TGTGCCAGCAGCTTGGGCACCGGGACAGGGATGTCAGATACGCAGTATTTT; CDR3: CASSLGTGTGMSDTQYF
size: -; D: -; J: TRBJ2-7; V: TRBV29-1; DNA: TGCAGCGCGGCGAACCAGGGGCGCGACGAGCAGTACTTC; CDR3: CSAANQGRDEQYF
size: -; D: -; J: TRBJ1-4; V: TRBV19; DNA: TGTGCCAGTCGAACAGGGATGGGTAATGAAAAACTGTTTTTT; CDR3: CASRTGMGNEKLFF
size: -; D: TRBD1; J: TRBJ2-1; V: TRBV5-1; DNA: TGCGCCAGCAGCGTCGGGACAGACAATGAGCAGTTCTTC; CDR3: CASSVGTDNEQFF
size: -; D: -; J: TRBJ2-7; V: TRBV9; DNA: TGTGCCAGCAGCGTATCCAGGGATCCCTACGAGCAGTACTTC; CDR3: CASSVSRDPYEQYF
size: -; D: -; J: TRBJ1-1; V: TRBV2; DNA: TGTGCCAGCAGTAAAGAAGGGAACACTGAAGCTTTCTTT; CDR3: CASSKEGNTEAFF
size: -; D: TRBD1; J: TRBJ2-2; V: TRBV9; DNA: TGTGCCAGCAGCGTAGGACAGGGGGTTGGCACCGGGGAGCTGTTTTTT; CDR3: CASSVGQGVGTGELFF
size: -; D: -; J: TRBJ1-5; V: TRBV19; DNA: TGTGCCAGCCTAGAAGGAGGGGGGAATCAGCCCCAGCATTTT; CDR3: CASLEGGGNQPQHF
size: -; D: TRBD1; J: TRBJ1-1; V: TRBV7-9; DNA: TGTGCCAGCAGCGCGGGACAGGGGCCGAACACTGAAGCTTTCTTT; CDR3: CASSAGQGPNTEAFF
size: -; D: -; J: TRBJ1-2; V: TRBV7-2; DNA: TGTGCCAGCAGCCATAGACAGAACTATGGCTACACCTTC; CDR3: CASSHRQNYGYTF
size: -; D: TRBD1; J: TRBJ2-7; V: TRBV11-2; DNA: TGTGCCAGCAGCCGCCTGGGGACAGGGTTATACGAGCAGTACTTC; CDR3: CASSRLGTGLYEQYF
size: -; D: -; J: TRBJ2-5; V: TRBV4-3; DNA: TGCGCCAGCAGCCAGAGCCCCGCGGGAAGAGAGACCCAGTACTTC; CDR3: CASSQSPAGRETQYF
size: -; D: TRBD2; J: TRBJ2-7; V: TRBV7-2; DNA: TGTGCCAGCAGCCGTCGGCGGGGGACCTACGAGCAGTACTTC; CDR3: CASSRRRGTYEQYF
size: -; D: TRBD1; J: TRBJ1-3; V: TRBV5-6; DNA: TGTGCCAGCAGAGACGGACAGGGGATCGCCGGAAACACCATATATTTT; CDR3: CASRDGQGIAGNTIYF
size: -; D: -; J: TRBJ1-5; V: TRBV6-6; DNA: TGTGCCAGCAGGGGGCCTACCGGGGGTCGCAATCAGCCCCAGCATTTT; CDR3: CASRGPTGGRNQPQHF
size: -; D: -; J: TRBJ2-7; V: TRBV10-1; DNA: TGCGCCAGCAGTGGGGCAGGGGTCTACGAGCAGTACTTC; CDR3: CASSGAGVYEQYF
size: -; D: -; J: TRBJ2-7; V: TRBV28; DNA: TGTGCCAGCAGTTTAAATAGGGGGAACGAGCAGTACTTC; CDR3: CASSLNRGNEQYF
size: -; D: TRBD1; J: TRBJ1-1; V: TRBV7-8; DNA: TGTGCCAGCAGCGTGGGACAGGGTGGCACTGAAGCTTTCTTT; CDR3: CASSVGQGGTEAFF
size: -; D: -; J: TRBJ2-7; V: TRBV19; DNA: TGTGCCAGTAGTATAGCCTCCGAGGAAGTGGACGAGCAGTACTTC; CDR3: CASSIASEEVDEQYF
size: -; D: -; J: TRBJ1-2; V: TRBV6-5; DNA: TGTGCCAGCAGTTACCAGAAGGGACTCTCTGGCTACACCTTC; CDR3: CASSYQKGLSGYTF
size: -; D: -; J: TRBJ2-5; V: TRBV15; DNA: TGTGCCACCAGCGGACCGAATGAAGAGACCCAGTACTTC; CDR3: CATSGPNEETQYF